The rows below give T cell receptor beta chains drawn from one sample of a study of monozygotic twins with cystic fibrosis. Sequencing used immunoSEQ multiplex PCR; TCRdb keeps in-frame clones, though not all of them. The sample records about 29,000 clones, 70% to 90% being singletons. The sample taken for sequencing was blood. The origin of the receptors is a girl under 10 years old with cystic fibrosis. Each CDR3 is given with its conserved first and last residue. A D gene is named only where the DNA matches it firmly. Clone sizes are given selectively: once, few, many, or a class where the clone is expanded.

>TRBJ1-2|-|once|TRBV5-1
CASSSVQGQYGYTF
TGCGCCAGCAGCTCGGTACAGGGCCAATATGGCTACACCTTC
>TRBJ1-5|-|-|TRBV10-3
CAGARGQNQPQHF
TGTGCCGGGGCCCGGGGGCAGAATCAGCCCCAGCATTTT
>TRBJ1-1|-|-|TRBV6-5
CASSYSGLGNTEAFF
TGTGCCAGCAGTTACTCGGGGTTAGGGAACACTGAAGCTTTCTTT
>TRBJ1-1|-|few|TRBV6-5
CASSYSRDTEAFF
TGTGCCAGCAGTTACTCGCGGGACACTGAAGCTTTCTTT
>TRBJ1-1|-|-|TRBV5-4
CAGGSVGISEAFF
TGTGCCGGGGGGTCAGTAGGAATTAGTGAAGCTTTCTTT
>TRBJ2-7|TRBD2|-|TRBV30
CAWSGASGVTYEQYF
TGTGCCTGGAGCGGGGCTAGCGGGGTAACCTACGAGCAGTACTTC
>TRBJ2-1|TRBD2|-|TRBV4-2
CASSQDFVLAGVWNEQFF
TGTGCCAGCAGCCAAGATTTCGTGCTAGCGGGAGTGTGGAATGAGCAGTTCTTC
>TRBJ1-2|-|-|TRBV30
CAWSVRGGYTF
TGTGCCTGGAGTGTGAGGGGCGGCTACACCTTC
>TRBJ2-1|-|-|TRBV14
CASSQDWHSLSYNEQFF
TGTGCCAGCAGCCAAGATTGGCACAGCCTCTCCTACAATGAGCAGTTCTTC
>TRBJ2-1|TRBD2|once|TRBV5-1
CASSLENLAGGNEQFF
TGCGCCAGCAGCTTGGAAAACTTAGCGGGAGGGAATGAGCAGTTCTTC
>TRBJ1-4|TRBD1|-|TRBV6-6
CASSSQQGAGNEKLFF
TGTGCCAGCAGTTCCCAACAGGGGGCGGGTAATGAAAAACTGTTTTTT
>TRBJ1-2|TRBD1|-|TRBV6-5
CASRMTGDYGYTF
TGTGCCAGCAGAATGACAGGGGACTATGGCTACACCTTC
>TRBJ2-5|-|-|TRBV6-1
CASRVYGGQETQYF
TGTGCCAGCAGGGTTTACGGGGGCCAAGAGACCCAGTACTTC
>TRBJ2-2|-|-|TRBV28
CASSFRSNTGELFF
TGTGCCAGCAGTTTTAGATCGAACACCGGGGAGCTGTTTTTT
>TRBJ1-1|TRBD1|-|TRBV15
CATSSQRQGRDTEAFF
TGTGCCACCAGCTCACAAAGACAGGGGAGGGACACTGAAGCTTTCTTT
>TRBJ1-1|TRBD1|-|TRBV6-5
CASTIRGQTEAFF
TGTGCCAGCACCATAAGGGGGCAAACTGAAGCTTTCTTT
>TRBJ1-1|-|-|TRBV20-1
CSAGRGTEAFF
TGCAGTGCTGGGCGCGGCACTGAAGCTTTCTTT
>TRBJ2-3|-|-|TRBV7-9
CASRVGIYTDTQYF
TGTGCCAGCAGGGTCGGAATCTACACAGATACGCAGTATTTT
>TRBJ2-5|-|-|TRBV11-2
CASSLEGGETQYF
TGTGCCAGCAGCTTAGAAGGTGGCGAGACCCAGTACTTC
>TRBJ2-3|TRBD2|once|TRBV5-6
CASSLGSGTTDTQYF
TGTGCCAGCAGCTTGGGGAGCGGGACCACAGATACGCAGTATTTT
>TRBJ2-7|-|-|TRBV7-9
CASSPPASSYEQYF
TGTGCCAGCAGCCCACCCGCGAGCTCCTACGAGCAGTACTTC
>TRBJ1-1|-|once|TRBV5-1
CASSVDGQINTEAFF
TGCGCCAGCAGCGTGGATGGACAGATAAACACTGAAGCTTTCTTT
>TRBJ2-2|-|-|TRBV14
CASSPPLGRHMNTGELFF
TGTGCCAGCAGCCCCCCACTGGGAAGACACATGAACACCGGGGAGCTGTTTTTT